This passage covers 30 T cell receptor beta chains from one sample sequenced in a study of identical twins. Each CDR3 protein gets one entry after TCRdb re-called the 5' RACE reads with MiXCR. The sample consists of 400,000 to 550,000 distinct CDR3 sequences, approximately 25% of them appearing once. These same data were also listed under a study on T cells expressing NK-cell markers.

The sequenced sample was CD4+ T cells sorted from blood. Receptor source: a woman aged 18 to 35 in good health.

J is TRBJ2-1 and V is TRBV12-3 or TRBV12-4; 8 bases are shared with TRBD1. The CDR3 extends over 17 amino acids. Germline trimming cut 5 bases from V and 4 bases from J; bases unmatched to any gene: 13. The CDR3 bases are TGTGCCAGCAGTCCGACCCCGGGCAGGGGGCTGTACAATGAGCAGTTCTTC. Translation: CASSPTPGRGLYNEQFF.

This clonotype was seen more than once but under ten times. V is TRBV29-1 and J is TRBJ2-2; 12 bases map to TRBD1. There are 13 residues in the CDR3. CDR1 is SQVTM, CDR2 ANQGSEA, per germline. The trim removed 7 bases at V and 8 bases at J, leaving 5 bases unmatched. The CDR3 sequence: CSAGTGGLGELFF. The CDR3 DNA reads as TGCAGCGCTGGGACAGGGGGCCTGGGGGAGCTGTTTTTT.

This clonotype showed up just a few times. This rearrangement joins TRBV14 to TRBJ2-3; TRBD2 might be the D (6 bases). Trimming removed 2 bases at V and 1 base at J, with 10 bases between. The CDR3 sequence is 15 residues long. The germline V gene encodes CDR1 SGHDN and CDR2 FVKESK. The CDR3, as DNA: TGTGCCAGCAGCCAACTGGGGGGTCGCACAGATACGCAGTATTTT. Its protein product is CASSQLGGRTDTQYF. The full variable domain, its missing parts supplied by reference TRBV14 and TRBJ2-3, is EAGVTQFPSHSVIEKGQTVTLRCDPISGHDNLYWYRRVMGKEIKFLLHFVKESKQDESGMPNNRFLAERTGGTYSTLKVQPAELEDSGVYFCASSQLGGRTDTQYFGPGTRLTVL.

CDR3 sequence reads: CASSRWTSGGNEQFF. The CDR3 coding sequence is TGCGCCAGCAGCCGGTGGACTAGCGGTGGCAATGAGCAGTTCTTC. V usage is TRBV5-1 and J usage is TRBJ2-1, with 10 bases matching TRBD2. Germline CDR1 reads SGHRS; CDR2 reads YFSETQ. The CDR3 has 15 amino acids. V dropped 4 bases and J dropped 6; count of bases not matched to a gene: 7. Full variable domain (missing parts from reference TRBV5-1 and TRBJ2-1): KAGVTQTPRYLIKTRGQQVTLSCSPISGHRSVSWYQQTPGQGLQFLFEYFSETQRNKGNFPGRFSGRQFSNSRSEMNVSTLELGDSALYLCASSRWTSGGNEQFFGPGTRLTVL.

This clonotype was detected only a few times. CDR3 amino acids: CASSPQPGQVNNEQFF. CDR3 nucleotides: TGCGCCAGCAGCCCGCAACCGGGACAGGTAAACAATGAGCAGTTCTTC. The chain carries TRBV5-1 and TRBJ2-1; 8 bases match TRBD1. J was trimmed by 5 bases and V by 4 bases; bases with no gene match: 11. From germline, CDR1 is SGHRS and CDR2 YFSETQ. The CDR3 consists of 16 residues.

On this clonotype itself: Given a much more abundant clone one base away, this may be a read error. The chain combines TRBV7-9 with TRBJ1-2; 7 nucleotides align to TRBD1. Losses at the gene ends were 7 bases for V and 2 bases for J; bases not matched to a gene: 4. Germline-derived CDR1 and CDR2 are SEHNR and FQNEAQ (reference sequence). There are 13 residues in the CDR3. CDR3 DNA sequence: TGTGCCAGCAACCCGACAGGGAACTATGGCTACACCTTC. It encodes CASNPTGNYGYTF.

The rearrangement uses TRBV6-5 and TRBJ2-7; possible D gene TRBD1, 6 bases. CDR1 and CDR2 from the germline V gene are MNHEY and SVGAGI. With 0 bases removed from V and 2 bases from J, the gap between germline ends came to 14 bases. CDR3 length equals 16 residues. CDR3 protein: CASSYSTGRNTYEQYF. The DNA of the CDR3 is TGTGCCAGCAGTTACTCAACAGGGAGAAATACCTACGAGCAGTACTTC.

The chain is built from TRBV12-5 and TRBJ2-1, with 7 bases lining up with TRBD2. CDR3 size: 15 residues. The V gene end was trimmed by 2 bases and the J gene end by 1 base; junction bases not matched to a gene: 2. The germline gives CDR1 LGHNT, CDR2 FRNRAP. In DNA, the CDR3 is TGTGCTAGTGGTTTGAGAGCGGGGTCCTACAATGAGCAGTTCTTC. The encoded protein is CASGLRAGSYNEQFF.

This clonotype was found a few times. The gene calls are TRBV5-1 and TRBJ2-6; unclear D gene. Germline V CDR1 and CDR2: SGHRS, YFSETQ. The CDR3 has 17 residues. The V end was cut by 0 bases, the J end by 0 bases, with 10 bases between. The CDR3 bases are TGCGCCAGCAGCTTGGACCGTCCGAGCTCTGGGGCCAACGTCCTGACTTTC. Translated, it gives CASSLDRPSSGANVLTF. The whole variable domain, filled in from reference TRBV5-1 and TRBJ2-6, reads KAGVTQTPRYLIKTRGQQVTLSCSPISGHRSVSWYQQTPGQGLQFLFEYFSETQRNKGNFPGRFSGRQFSNSRSEMNVSTLELGDSALYLCASSLDRPSSGANVLTFGAGSRLTVL.

J is TRBJ2-7 and V is TRBV12-3 or TRBV12-4; TRBD1 matches 7 bases. The CDR3 consists of 13 residues. V shed 5 bases and J 5 bases; nucleotides not matched to a gene: 6. As DNA, the CDR3 is TGTGCCAGCAGTCGACAGGGTGGCCACGAGCAGTACTTC. This sequence encodes CASSRQGGHEQYF.

The chain joins TRBV7-2 to TRBJ1-2; unclear D gene. V was clipped by 1 base and J by 4 bases, with 7 bases between them. The CDR3 consists of 13 residues. Germline V gene lookup returns CDR1 SGHTA and CDR2 FQGNSA. The CDR3 DNA reads as TGTGCCAGCAGCTTAGAGGTCAGCTATGGCTACACCTTC. Its translation: CASSLEVSYGYTF.

The chain employs TRBV3-1 and TRBJ1-2; D unresolved. Germline assignment: CDR1 LGHDT and CDR2 YNNKEL (reference sequence). There are 14 residues in the CDR3. The V end lost 0 bases, the J end lost 4 bases, and 9 bases lay between the germline ends. As DNA, the CDR3 is TGTGCCAGCAGCCAAGATCGCCAGGCCTATGGCTACACCTTC. This translates into CASSQDRQAYGYTF. Based on the CDR3 plus reference TRBV3-1 and TRBJ1-2, the full variable domain is DTAVSQTPKYLVTQMGNDKSIKCEQNLGHDTMYWYKQDSKKFLKIMFSYNNKELIINETVPNRFSPKSPDKAHLNLHINSLELGDSAVYFCASSQDRQAYGYTFGSGTRLTVV.

In its sample, this clonotype was seen many times. The chain carries TRBV13 and TRBJ1-1; D is undetermined. V dropped 2 bases and J dropped 1 base, with 5 bases sitting between them. CDR3 length: 13 residues. CDR1 PRHDT and CDR2 FYEKMQ come from the germline V gene (reference sequence). This CDR3 reads CASSLYRNTEAFF. CDR3 sequence (DNA): TGTGCCAGCAGCTTATACAGGAACACTGAAGCTTTCTTT.

This clonotype was seen a few times. V and J are TRBV2 and TRBJ2-1; D might be TRBD2 (6 bases). The CDR3 spans 12 residues. V lost 7 bases to trimming and J lost 6 bases, with 10 bases between them. Germline loops: CDR1 SNHLY, CDR2 FYNNEI. The chain's CDR3 is CASTGVGNEQFF. CDR3 nucleotides: TGTGCCAGCACGGGGGTAGGCAATGAGCAGTTCTTC.

This clonotype was observed at least ten times. The CDR3 is CASSPGGGGETQYF. The CDR3 DNA reads as TGTGCCAGCAGCCCTGGAGGGGGAGGCGAGACCCAGTACTTC. The rearrangement uses TRBV7-9 and TRBJ2-5; D possibly uses TRBD1 or TRBD2 (6 bases each). V dropped 5 bases and J dropped 5 bases, with 15 bases sitting between them. Germline V gene data show CDR1 as SEHNR and CDR2 as FQNEAQ (reference sequence). This CDR3 spans 14 amino acids.

The J gene is TRBJ1-2, the V gene TRBV6-1; TRBD1 is a possible D gene (5 bases). Deletions cut 6 bases from V and 1 base from J, with 15 bases between. Per the germline V gene, CDR1 is MNHNS and CDR2 is SASEGT. CDR3 length: 15 residues. The CDR3 region is CASSEGMPGNYGYTF. The CDR3 DNA is TGTGCCAGCAGCGAGGGGATGCCGGGTAACTATGGCTACACCTTC.

This clonotype appeared a few times. The CDR3 bases are TGTGCCAGCAGTCTAGGGACAGTCAACTATGGCTACACCTTC. This sequence encodes CASSLGTVNYGYTF. The chain joins TRBV12-3 or TRBV12-4 to TRBJ1-2, with TRBD1 matching over 7 bases. The ends lost 5 bases at V and 2 bases at J; junction bases unmatched: 5. The CDR3 has 14 amino acids.

This clonotype was found many times. CDR3 coding DNA: TGTGCCAGCAGCTTCGGCAGGAGCTCCTACAATGAGCAGTTCTTC. This encodes CASSFGRSSYNEQFF. The genes are TRBV27 and TRBJ2-1; D is unclear. Germline lookup yields CDR1 MNHEY and CDR2 SMNVEV (reference sequence). This CDR3 has 15 amino acids. V was clipped by 6 bases and J by 0 bases, with 12 bases between them.

This clonotype showed up just a few times. This sequence joins TRBV10-3 and TRBJ2-2; maybe TRBD1 (6 bases). The CDR3 sequence is 15 residues long. Germline V gene data show CDR1 as ENHRY and CDR2 as SYGVKD. Trimming left V 6 bases short and J 0 bases short, with 11 bases between. DNA for the CDR3: TGTGCCATCAGCCTGGACAGCTCGAACACCGGGGAGCTGTTTTTT. It encodes CAISLDSSNTGELFF.

In this sample, this clonotype turned up a few times. This chain links TRBV7-8 with TRBJ1-1; D perhaps matches TRBD1 (5 bases). Trimming shortened V by 1 base and J by 0 bases, and 15 bases separated the two germline ends. Per the germline V gene, CDR1 is SGHVS and CDR2 is FQNEAQ. The CDR3 covers 17 residues. CDR3 residues: CASSLVAGGVLNTEAFF. CDR3 nucleotide sequence: TGTGCCAGCAGCTTAGTCGCCGGGGGAGTCCTGAACACTGAAGCTTTCTTT. The complete variable domain, with remaining parts taken from reference TRBV7-8 and TRBJ1-1, reads GAGVSQSPRYKVAKRGQDVALRCDPISGHVSLFWYQQALGQGPEFLTYFQNEAQLDKSGLPSDRFFAERPEGSVSTLKIQRTQQEDSAVYLCASSLVAGGVLNTEAFFGQGTRLTVV.

The chain couples TRBV7-9 to TRBJ1-1; D may be TRBD1 (5 bases). The CDR3 is 13 amino acids. The germline V and J ends were trimmed by 3 bases and 10 bases, with 15 bases remaining between them. The V gene's germline CDR1 is SEHNR and CDR2 FQNEAQ (reference sequence). The CDR3 loop is CASSFSGSGGAFF. Written as DNA, the CDR3 is TGTGCCAGCAGCTTCTCAGGCTCCGGGGGAGCTTTCTTT. Complete variable domain (other parts from reference TRBV7-9 and TRBJ1-1): DTGVSQNPRHKITKRGQNVTFRCDPISEHNRLYWYRQTLGQGPEFLTYFQNEAQLEKSRLLSDRFSAERPKGSFSTLEIQRTEQGDSAMYLCASSFSGSGGAFFGQGTRLTVV.

CDR3 region: CASRSQDSLGYTF. CDR3 sequence (DNA): TGTGCCAGCAGATCCCAGGATTCCCTAGGCTACACCTTC. V and J are TRBV6-6 and TRBJ1-2; D call uncertain. Trimming took 6 bases from V and 8 from J, leaving 16 bases between them. Germline V gene sequence: CDR1 MNHNY, CDR2 SVGAGI (reference sequence). The CDR3 totals 13 residues.

Only a few counts were recorded for this clonotype. The chain uses TRBV6-5 and TRBJ2-1; TRBD2 matches 12 bases. Germline lookup yields CDR1 MNHEY and CDR2 SVGAGI. The CDR3 covers 19 residues. V was pared by 0 bases and J by 2 bases, with 8 bases of the junction left unmatched. The CDR3 sequence is CASSYSLGTSGRTYNEQFF. CDR3 in DNA: TGTGCCAGCAGTTACTCGTTGGGGACTAGCGGGCGGACCTACAATGAGCAGTTCTTC.

V is TRBV29-1 and J is TRBJ2-7; no reliable D call. V was trimmed by 2 bases and J by 7 bases, leaving 15 bases between them. Germline CDR1 and CDR2: SQVTM and ANQGSEA. The CDR3 is 13 residues long. The CDR3 DNA sequence: TGCAGCGTTGAAATATCAGGTACCCGGGAGCAGTACTTC. Translated, it gives CSVEISGTREQYF.

This chain links TRBV20-1 with TRBJ2-5; the D is unclear. This CDR3 has 13 amino acids. The V end lost 6 bases, the J end lost 9 bases, and 20 bases lay between the germline ends. The germline V gene has CDR1 DFQATT and CDR2 SNEGSKA (reference sequence). CDR3 coding DNA: TGCAGTGCAAGCTCCGGGCCCCAAGGGCCCCAGTACTTC. Its protein is CSASSGPQGPQYF.

This clonotype has just a few counts. The chain combines TRBV5-1 with TRBJ2-5, with TRBD2 matching over 11 bases. Germline CDR1 and CDR2: SGHRS and YFSETQ. The CDR3 length is 14 residues. After removal of 4 bases from V and 4 bases from J, the junction contained 3 bases not matched to a gene. CDR3 nucleotides: TGCGCCAGCAGCACCGGACTAGCGGGAGAGACCCAGTACTTC. Its protein product is CASSTGLAGETQYF.

The rearrangement links TRBV10-3 to TRBJ1-5; tentatively, D is TRBD1 (6 bases). The V end was cut by 7 bases, the J end by 5 bases, with 12 bases between. This CDR3 region has 13 residues. Per the germline V gene, CDR1 is ENHRY and CDR2 is SYGVKD. CDR3 bases: TGTGCCATCAAAGAAAGGGGGGATCAGCCCCAGCATTTT. It is translated as CAIKERGDQPQHF.

In regard to this clonotype: One junction end does not reproduce the germline sequence, and a read error may be involved. DNA of the CDR3: TGTGCCAGCAGTTTGTCAGGGGTGAACACTGAAGCTTTCTTT. It codes for CASSLSGVNTEAFF. This chain connects TRBV5-1 to TRBJ1-1; maybe TRBD1 (6 bases). CDR3 length: 14 residues. In germline, CDR1 is SGHRS, CDR2 YFSETQ.

This clonotype was picked up many times. V and J are TRBV20-1 and TRBJ2-2, with 8 nucleotides matching TRBD1. V trimming: 4 bases; J trimming: 4 bases; junction bases outside the gene matches: 5. The CDR3 spans 14 residues. Germline CDR1 reads DFQATT; CDR2 reads SNEGSKA (reference sequence). The DNA for the CDR3 is TGCAGTGCTACAGGGGGCGAGCCCACCGGGGAGCTGTTTTTT. It is translated as CSATGGEPTGELFF.

The chain uses TRBV11-3 and TRBJ2-5; D gene uncertain. The germline V gene has CDR1 SGHNT and CDR2 YENEEA. This CDR3 region has 12 residues. Trimming shortened V by 3 bases and J by 5 bases, and 7 bases separated the two germline ends. CDR3 sequence (DNA): TGTGCCAGCAGCTTCCGGGTTGAGACCCAGTACTTC. It specifies CASSFRVETQYF. The variable domain in full, completed from reference TRBV11-3 and TRBJ2-5, reads EAGVVQSPRYKIIEKKQPVAFWCNPISGHNTLYWYLQNLGQGPELLIRYENEEAVDDSQLPKDRFSAERLKGVDSTLKIQPAELGDSAVYLCASSFRVETQYFGPGTRLLVL.